This T cell receptor beta chain came from a study of blood T cell repertoires in COVID-19. In the study overall: The analysed material was cDNA or gDNA that came from T cells, B-cell-depleted T cells, or PBMCs.

Participants were aged about 18 to 89 years from roughly 26 US areas. Participants reported their clinical history, and cohort assignment relied on those reports. The CDR3 extends over 15 amino acids. V shed 3 bases, J shed 4 bases, and the junction held 8 bases outside the gene matches. Germline-derived CDR1 and CDR2 are SGHRS and YFSETQ. Source study methods: How many nucleated cells were present was estimated from reference gene primer amplification. Only in-frame clones appear in the TCRdb table, and some are missing; sequencing was by immunoSEQ multiplex PCR. The DNA was the basis for D and trimming; V, J and clone size are from that table. Of roughly 380,000 clones listed, approximately 84% are singletons.

The specimen was PBMCs or T cells enriched from blood (not recorded which). The chain couples TRBV5-1 to TRBJ2-5, with TRBD1 matching over 8 bases. The receptor comes from a woman younger than 45 who had recovered from COVID-19. CDR3 sequence (DNA): TGCGCCAGCAGCTCTGAGATAACAGGGGGAGAGACCCAGTACTTC. Protein sequence: CASSSEITGGETQYF.